This is a list of T cell receptor beta chains from one sample in a study of T cells in narcolepsy. Assay: immunoSEQ multiplex PCR; the TCRdb copy retains only in-frame clones and omits some. The sample contains under 3,500 clones, 62% of which appear only once. What was sequenced was CD45RA- memory CD8+ T cells from PBMCs. The receptor set was obtained from a human donor with narcolepsy. Each CDR3 is given with its conserved first and last residue. A D gene is named only where the DNA matches it firmly. The listing skips clone size in some rows; elsewhere it reads once, few, many or a size class.

D	size	V	J	DNA	CDR3
.	once	TRBV2	TRBJ1-2	TGTGCCAGCAGTACCAACCGGGTTACACTCAACTATGGCTACACCTTC	CASSTNRVTLNYGYTF
TRBD1	.	TRBV6-9	TRBJ2-7	TGTGCCAGCAGTCCGAGGGACAGAACCTACGAGCAGTACTTC	CASSPRDRTYEQYF
TRBD2	.	TRBV2	TRBJ2-1	TGTGCCAGCAGTGAAGGAGCGGGGGTCGACAATGAGCAGTTCTTC	CASSEGAGVDNEQFF
TRBD1	.	TRBV9	TRBJ2-5	TGTGCCAGCAGCGCCGAGGGGGCTCGGAAAGAGACCCAGTACTTC	CASSAEGARKETQYF
.	large	TRBV5-1	TRBJ1-1	TGCGCCAGCAGCTTGGCCCCGGGGATGAACACTGAAGCTTTCTTT	CASSLAPGMNTEAFF
.	few	TRBV5-1	TRBJ1-1	TGCGCCAGCAGCTCACAGGGCCCCTCGGACACTGAAGCTTTCTTT	CASSSQGPSDTEAFF
.	.	TRBV4-1	TRBJ1-1	TGCGCCAGCAGCCTTCTCGGGGACGCTGAAGCTTTCTTT	CASSLLGDAEAFF
.	.	TRBV7-2	TRBJ1-1	TGTGCCAGCAGATCGGCGGGGGAGACTGAAGCTTTCTTT	CASRSAGETEAFF
TRBD1	.	TRBV6-1	TRBJ1-6	TGTGCCAGCAGCGCCGGGACAGAAAATTCACCCCTCCACTTT	CASSAGTENSPLHF
TRBD2	.	TRBV7-6	TRBJ2-1	TGTGCCAGCAGCTTAAAAGGCGGGGGCTACAATGAGCAGTTCTTC	CASSLKGGGYNEQFF
TRBD2	.	TRBV7-6	TRBJ2-3	TGTGCCAGCAGCCCTGAAGCGGGGGGAAGCACAGATACGCAGTATTTT	CASSPEAGGSTDTQYF
.	.	TRBV9	TRBJ2-7	TGTGCCAGCAGCGTAGTAGGGGGTATAGGGGACGAGCAGTACTTC	CASSVVGGIGDEQYF
.	.	TRBV11-3	TRBJ1-3	TGTGCCAGTAGCGGGGGCCCTGGAAACACCATATATTTT	CASSGGPGNTIYF
.	few	TRBV7-3	TRBJ2-7	TGTGCCAGCAGCCTCTACGGGACGGCCTACGAGCAGTACTTC	CASSLYGTAYEQYF
.	.	TRBV5-6	TRBJ1-1	TGTGCCAGCAGCTTGGGTGCCGGACAGACGAACACTGAAGCTTTCTTT	CASSLGAGQTNTEAFF
TRBD1	once	TRBV19	TRBJ1-4	TGTGCCAGCCTTGGGACAGGGGGCCTGCAACTGTTTTTT	CASLGTGGLQLFF
TRBD2	medium-sized	TRBV7-9	TRBJ2-1	TGTGCCAGCAGCTTAGACGGGGGGGCCAGGGTTGAGCAGTTCTTC	CASSLDGGARVEQFF
.	.	TRBV27	TRBJ2-7	TGTGCCAGCAGTTTACTAAGGGCCTACGAGCAGTACTTC	CASSLLRAYEQYF
.	.	TRBV11-2	TRBJ1-1	TGCGCCAGCAGCTCACAGGGCCCCTCGGACACTGAAGCTTTCTTT	CASSSQGPSDTEAFF
.	few	TRBV27	TRBJ2-1	TGTGCCAGCAGTCCAACCTTCCCAAACAATGAGCAGTTCTTC	CASSPTFPNNEQFF
TRBD1	few	TRBV19	TRBJ2-1	TGTGCCAGTTTGGGGAACGAGCAGGGGGTTTCCAATGAGCAGTTCTTC	CASLGNEQGVSNEQFF
TRBD2	few	TRBV4-1	TRBJ2-3	TGCGCCAGCAGCCAAGAGGTAAAGCGGGGGGCAGATACGCAGTATTTT	CASSQEVKRGADTQYF
TRBD1	once	TRBV7-3	TRBJ1-1	TGCGCCAGCAGCCAGCCGGGACAGGGGTTCACTGAAGCTTTCTTT	CASSQPGQGFTEAFF
.	.	TRBV4-1	TRBJ1-2	TGCGCCAGCAGCCAAGATAAGGGGGGACAAGGCTACACCTTC	CASSQDKGGQGYTF
.	medium-sized	TRBV19	TRBJ2-7	TGTGCCAGTACCGCCGGGAGAACCTACGAGCAGTACTTC	CASTAGRTYEQYF
TRBD2	few	TRBV9	TRBJ2-5	TGTGCCAGCAGCGTAGGGAGCGGGGGGATTAAAGAGACCCAGTACTTC	CASSVGSGGIKETQYF
.	.	TRBV29-1	TRBJ1-2	TGCAGCGTTGAAGATGGCTCGGTCTATGGCTACACCTTC	CSVEDGSVYGYTF
.	few	TRBV6-1	TRBJ1-1	TGTGCCAGCAGTGAGCGTTCGGGTGGTGTCACTGAAGCTTTCTTT	CASSERSGGVTEAFF
TRBD2	.	TRBV14	TRBJ2-5	TGTGCCAGCAGCCTGTGGACTAGCGGGGAGCAAGAGACCCAGTACTTC	CASSLWTSGEQETQYF
.	.	TRBV5-4	TRBJ1-2	TGTGCCAGCAGCTTGTTTTCGGGGACGAGTGGCTACACCTTC	CASSLFSGTSGYTF
TRBD1	.	TRBV7-2	TRBJ1-5	TGTGCCAGCAGCCCTGGACAGGGAAGAGAAGCCCAGCATTTT	CASSPGQGREAQHF
.	.	TRBV5-1	TRBJ2-5	TGCGCCAGCAGCTCGGACGCTACCGACCCCCAAGAGACCCAGTACTTC	CASSSDATDPQETQYF
.	.	TRBV6-5	TRBJ1-1	TGTGCCAGCTCTGAAGCTTTCTTT	CASSEAFF
TRBD2	.	TRBV2	TRBJ2-7	TGTGCCAGCAGAGCCGGGACTAGCGGGGAGTACGAGCAGTACTTC	CASRAGTSGEYEQYF
.	.	TRBV9	TRBJ2-3	TGTGCCAGCAGCGTAGCAGGAAGGAGGACAGATACGCAGTATTTT	CASSVAGRRTDTQYF
.	.	TRBV25-1	TRBJ1-1	TGTGCCAGCAGTGAATATGGGGGAATCGGGCCTGAAGCTTTCTTT	CASSEYGGIGPEAFF
.	.	TRBV7-6	TRBJ1-1	TGTGCCAGCAGCCCACAGGGAAACACTGAAGCTTTCTTT	CASSPQGNTEAFF
TRBD1	few	TRBV6-5	TRBJ2-7	TGTGCCACTTCCGGGACAGGTCTCTACGAGCAGTACTTC	CATSGTGLYEQYF
.	.	TRBV4-3	TRBJ2-3	TGCGCCAGCAGCCCCAGCTTTCCTAGCACATATTCGCAGTATTTT	CASSPSFPSTYSQYF
.	.	TRBV5-1	TRBJ1-3	TGCGCCAGCAGCTTGGCACCAGGGGCAGGAAACACCATATATTTT	CASSLAPGAGNTIYF
.	.	TRBV27	TRBJ2-3	TGTGCCAGCAGTACCTCAGGGTATCAAGATACGCAGTATTTT	CASSTSGYQDTQYF
.	.	TRBV7-9	TRBJ2-3	TGTGCCAGCAGCTCGGGAGCGGGTTCCGCAGATACGCAGTATTTT	CASSSGAGSADTQYF
.	medium-sized	TRBV2	TRBJ1-1	TGTGCCAGCGGCCCAGGGGATCGAGCTTTCTTT	CASGPGDRAFF
.	medium-sized	TRBV4-1	TRBJ2-2	TGCGCCAGCAGCCAAGTTGCGGGTTTTGAGGATCCAACCGGGGAGCTGTTTTTT	CASSQVAGFEDPTGELFF
.	.	TRBV6-5	TRBJ1-5	TGTGCCAGCAGTTTCCGACCGAGGGGGGATCAGCCCCAGCATTTT	CASSFRPRGDQPQHF
.	medium-sized	TRBV16	TRBJ1-4	TGTGCCAGCAGCCAAAGCTCGGTGGGCAATGAAAAACTGTTTTTT	CASSQSSVGNEKLFF
TRBD1	.	TRBV2	TRBJ2-4	TGTGCCAGCAGTGAAAACAGGGGACAAGAGAAAAACATTCAGTACTTC	CASSENRGQEKNIQYF
.	.	TRBV7-4	TRBJ1-2	TGCGCCAGCAGCCAAGAGCAGGGTTCCGTCCTTGGCTACACCTTC	CASSQEQGSVLGYTF
TRBD1	large	TRBV5-1	TRBJ1-5	TGCGCCAGCAGCTTAGGACAGGGCCCATCTGTTTTTCAGCCCCAGCATTTT	CASSLGQGPSVFQPQHF